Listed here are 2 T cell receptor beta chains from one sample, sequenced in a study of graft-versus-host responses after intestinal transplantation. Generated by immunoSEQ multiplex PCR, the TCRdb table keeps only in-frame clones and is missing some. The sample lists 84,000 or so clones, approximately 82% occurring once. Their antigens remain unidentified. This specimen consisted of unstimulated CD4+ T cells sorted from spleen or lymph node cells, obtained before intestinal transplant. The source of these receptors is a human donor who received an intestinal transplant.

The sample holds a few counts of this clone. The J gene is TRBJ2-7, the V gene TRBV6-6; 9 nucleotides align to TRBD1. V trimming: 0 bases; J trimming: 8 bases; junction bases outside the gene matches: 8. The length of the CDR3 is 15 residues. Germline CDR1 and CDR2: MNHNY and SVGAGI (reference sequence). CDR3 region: CASSYSGTGNFKQYF. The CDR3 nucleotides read TGTGCCAGCAGTTACTCCGGGACAGGGAATTTTAAGCAGTACTTC.

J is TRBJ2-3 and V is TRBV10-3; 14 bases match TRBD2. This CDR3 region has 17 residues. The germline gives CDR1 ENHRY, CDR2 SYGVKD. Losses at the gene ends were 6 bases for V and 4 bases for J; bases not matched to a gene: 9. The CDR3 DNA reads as TGTGCCATCAGGCCCCGGACTAGCGGGGGGCCCTCAGATACGCAGTATTTT. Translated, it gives CAIRPRTSGGPSDTQYF.